The next 26 T cell receptor beta chains were all read from a single sample in a study of blood T cell repertoires in COVID-19 (dated by TCRdb to the early 2020s). Library method: the immunoSEQ multiplex PCR assay. TCRdb's version of the immuneACCESS table is confined to in-frame rearrangements and falls short of the full clone set. An unresolved V gene accounts for under half of the shortfall where checked; the remainder is of unknown origin. This sample lists over 400,000 clones; less than 90% were detected once. Of the sample, under 9.5% is held by the ten largest clones. Material for sequencing was PBMCs or T cells enriched from blood (not recorded which). The receptor set was obtained from a woman in her sixties or seventies who had recovered from COVID-19.

This clone was recorded only once. V usage is TRBV10-3 and J usage is TRBJ1-4, with 8 nucleotides matching TRBD1. In germline, CDR1 is ENHRY, CDR2 SYGVKD. The CDR3 length is 15 residues. Trimming took 0 bases from V and 8 from J; bases not matched to a gene: 5. The CDR3 nucleotides are TGTGCCATCAGTGAGTCGGCAGGGGGCCGAGAAAAACTGTTTTTT. It encodes CAISESAGGREKLFF.

The chain is built from TRBV15 and TRBJ1-2; D is undetermined. The CDR3 extends over 16 amino acids. The germline V and J ends were trimmed by 1 base and 3 bases, with 15 bases remaining between them. The germline gives CDR1 LNHNV, CDR2 YYDKDF (reference sequence). The CDR3 here is CATSRGPHPADYGYTF. In DNA, the CDR3 is TGTGCCACCAGCAGAGGCCCTCACCCGGCGGACTATGGCTACACCTTC.

The chain is built from TRBV6-1 and TRBJ2-7; possible D gene TRBD2, 5 bases. CDR1 is MNHNS, CDR2 SASEGT, per germline. Trimming took 2 bases from V and 2 from J, leaving 7 bases between them. The CDR3 contains 13 residues. The CDR3 DNA reads as TGTGCCAGCAGTGAAAGCGGTCCCTACGAGCAGTACGTC. Protein: CASSESGPYEQYV.

V and J are TRBV6-5 and TRBJ1-2; 8 bases agree with TRBD1. This CDR3 has 14 residues. Germline V lookup: CDR1 MNHEY, CDR2 SVGAGI. The junction had 5 bases not matched to a gene; V was cut back by 8 bases and J by 0 bases. Here the CDR3 DNA reads TGTGCCAGCTTAGGACAGGGCGCTAACTATGGCTACACCTTC. It is translated as CASLGQGANYGYTF.

The rearrangement uses TRBV2 and TRBJ2-7, with TRBD2 matching 15 bases. This CDR3 region has 15 residues. The V gene end was trimmed by 5 bases and the J gene end by 6 bases; junction bases not matched to a gene: 5. Germline V gives CDR1 SNHLY, CDR2 FYNNEI. The CDR3 DNA sequence: TGTGCCAGCAGTCGGACTAGCGGGGGGGCCCTCGAGCAGTACTTC. This codes for CASSRTSGGALEQYF.

The gene calls are TRBV18 and TRBJ1-6; TRBD1 is a possible D gene (5 bases). This CDR3 has 15 residues. V lost 3 bases and J lost 8, with 14 bases in between. Germline lookup yields CDR1 KGHSH and CDR2 LQKENI. In DNA form, the CDR3 reads TGTGCCAGCTCACCTCAAAGGGGTAGGGATTCACCCCTCCACTTT. Its protein product is CASSPQRGRDSPLHF. The full variable domain, with the rest looked up from reference TRBV18 and TRBJ1-6, is NAGVMQNPRHLVRRRGQEARLRCSPMKGHSHVYWYRQLPEEGLKFMVYLQKENIIDESGMPKERFSAEFPKEGPSILRIQQVVRGDSAAYFCASSPQRGRDSPLHFGNGTRLTVT.

This chain links TRBV5-4 with TRBJ1-2; 7 bases line up with TRBD1. Germline trimming cut 4 bases from V and 3 bases from J; bases unmatched to any gene: 0. The germline gives CDR1 SGHNT, CDR2 YYREEE (reference sequence). The CDR3 sequence is 12 residues long. CDR3 DNA: TGTGCCAGCAGCCAGGGGGACTATGGCTACACCTTC. Its translation is CASSQGDYGYTF. Complete variable domain (other parts from reference TRBV5-4 and TRBJ1-2): ETGVTQSPTHLIKTRGQQVTLRCSSQSGHNTVSWYQQALGQGPQFIFQYYREEENGRGNFPPRFSGLQFPNYSSELNVNALELDDSALYLCASSQGDYGYTFGSGTRLTVV.

The chain combines TRBV19 with TRBJ1-5, with D perhaps TRBD1 (6 bases). Trimming shortened V by 4 bases and J by 4 bases, and 14 bases separated the two germline ends. CDR3 size: 15 residues. Germline CDR1 is LNHDA and CDR2 is SQIVND (reference sequence). Here the CDR3 reads CASSNREVRNQPQHF. Written as DNA, the CDR3 is TGTGCCAGTAGTAACAGGGAAGTGAGGAATCAGCCCCAGCATTTT.

V gene TRBV12-5 combines with J gene TRBJ2-3; 8 nucleotides align to TRBD1. The CDR3 covers 16 residues. Germline assignment: CDR1 LGHNT and CDR2 FRNRAP. V shed 2 bases, J shed 3 bases, and the junction held 7 bases outside the gene matches. The DNA for the CDR3 is TGTGCTAGTGGTTTGACCCGGACAGGGTTGACAGATACGCAGTATTTT. This codes for CASGLTRTGLTDTQYF.

The gene calls are TRBV20-1 and TRBJ2-1, with D maybe TRBD1 (5 bases). CDR3 length: 15 residues. Germline CDR1 reads DFQATT; CDR2 reads SNEGSKA (reference sequence). The germline V and J ends were trimmed by 3 bases and 0 bases, with 12 bases remaining between them. CDR3 residues: CSASLLGRSYNEQFF. For the CDR3, the DNA is TGCAGTGCTAGTTTACTGGGGCGCTCCTACAATGAGCAGTTCTTC.

The sample holds one count of this clone. The chain couples TRBV18 to TRBJ1-1, with a tentative D call TRBD1 (5 bases). Per the germline V gene, CDR1 is KGHSH and CDR2 is LQKENI. The CDR3 loop spans 14 amino acids. Trimming left V 3 bases short and J 6 bases short, with 14 bases between. This chain's CDR3 is CASSPLEGKAEAFF. DNA of the CDR3: TGTGCCAGCTCACCCCTGGAGGGGAAGGCTGAAGCTTTCTTT. Full variable domain (rest looked up from reference TRBV18 and TRBJ1-1): NAGVMQNPRHLVRRRGQEARLRCSPMKGHSHVYWYRQLPEEGLKFMVYLQKENIIDESGMPKERFSAEFPKEGPSILRIQQVVRGDSAAYFCASSPLEGKAEAFFGQGTRLTVV.

The V call is TRBV2, the J call TRBJ2-3; unclear D gene. Germline lookup yields CDR1 SNHLY and CDR2 FYNNEI. V lost 3 bases to trimming and J lost 5 bases, with 6 bases between them. The CDR3 has 12 residues. CDR3 loop: CASSDDKDTQYF. The CDR3 DNA follows: TGTGCCAGCAGTGATGACAAAGATACGCAGTATTTT.

V gene TRBV5-1 combines with J gene TRBJ1-4, with a weak D call TRBD1 (6 bases). Germline values: CDR1 SGHRS, CDR2 YFSETQ. V lost 4 bases, J lost 5 bases, and 15 bases lay in between. This CDR3 spans 15 amino acids. The CDR3 loop is CASSPQRGSNEKLFF. The CDR3 DNA is TGCGCCAGCAGCCCCCAAAGGGGGTCAAATGAAAAACTGTTTTTT.

This chain links TRBV3-1 (or the pseudogene TRBV3-2) with TRBJ2-7; D call uncertain. Trimming took off 1 base at V and 4 bases at J, with 5 bases between the two ends. Germline CDR1 reads LGHDT; CDR2 reads YNNKEL (reference sequence). The CDR3 has 12 residues. CDR3 protein: CASSQAEYEQYF. For the CDR3, the DNA is TGTGCCAGCAGCCAAGCCGAGTACGAGCAGTACTTC.

The chain combines TRBV5-4 with TRBJ1-2; weak D call: TRBD1 (5 bases). From germline, CDR1 is SGHNT and CDR2 YYREEE (reference sequence). CDR3 size: 16 residues. V dropped 4 bases and J dropped 1 base, with 17 bases sitting between them. In DNA, the CDR3 is TGTGCCAGCAGCCCCGGGGGGGGAAAGGGTAACTATGGCTACACCTTC. It translates to CASSPGGGKGNYGYTF.

The V and J genes are TRBV6-5 and TRBJ1-2; the match to TRBD1 covers 7 bases. The CDR3 covers 16 residues. Trimming cost V 1 base and J 4 bases; bases outside gene matches: 9. The germline V gene has CDR1 MNHEY and CDR2 SVGAGI. The CDR3 nucleotides read TGTGCCAGCAGTTACTTTTCGAGGGGGCAGCGCTATGGCTACACCTTC. This encodes CASSYFSRGQRYGYTF.

The V call is TRBV27, the J call TRBJ2-4, with 10 bases that match TRBD1. Germline values: CDR1 MNHEY, CDR2 SMNVEV (reference sequence). The CDR3 is 16 amino acids. V lost 5 bases, J lost 6 bases, and 10 bases stayed unmatched. The CDR3 loop reads CASSIIRGQGTNIQYF. The DNA of the CDR3 is TGTGCCAGCAGTATTATCCGGGGACAGGGGACAAACATTCAGTACTTC.

J is TRBJ2-3 and V is TRBV7-2, with TRBD2 matching over 15 bases. CDR1 is SGHTA, CDR2 FQGNSA, per germline. The CDR3 totals 18 residues. The junction had 9 bases not matched to a gene; V was cut back by 2 bases and J by 6 bases. The CDR3 coding sequence is TGTGCCAGCAGCTTACCGTGGACTAGCGGGGGGGCAAGGGATACGCAGTATTTT. Amino acid sequence: CASSLPWTSGGARDTQYF.

This rearrangement joins TRBV28 to TRBJ1-3; tentative D call: TRBD1 (5 bases). Germline V gives CDR1 MDHEN, CDR2 SYDVKM. V was trimmed by 2 bases and J by 2 bases, leaving 7 bases between them. The CDR3 contains 14 residues. The chain's CDR3 is CASSLIGAGNTIYF. CDR3 nucleotide sequence: TGTGCCAGCAGTTTAATAGGGGCTGGAAACACCATATATTTT.

V is TRBV30 and J is TRBJ2-3; maybe TRBD2 (7 bases). With 3 bases removed from V and 5 bases from J, the gap between germline ends came to 9 bases. The CDR3 covers 12 residues. The V gene's germline CDR1 is GTSNPN and CDR2 SVGIG (reference sequence). The CDR3 protein is CAWRRGQDTQYF. Here the CDR3 DNA reads TGTGCCTGGAGGCGGGGGCAAGATACGCAGTATTTT.

This clone was seen a single time. V usage is TRBV19 and J usage is TRBJ1-2; a possible D gene is TRBD1 (5 bases). The CDR3 runs to 16 residues. Germline V lookup: CDR1 LNHDA, CDR2 SQIVND (reference sequence). Between the trimmed V and J ends, which lost 6 bases and 4 bases, there was a span of 21 bases. The CDR3 protein is CASRTRRGVRSYGYTF. CDR3 bases: TGTGCCAGTAGGACTCGACGGGGGGTGAGGAGCTATGGCTACACCTTC. Complete variable domain (other parts from reference TRBV19 and TRBJ1-2): DGGITQSPKYLFRKEGQNVTLSCEQNLNHDAMYWYRQDPGQGLRLIYYSQIVNDFQKGDIAEGYSVSREKKESFPLTVTSAQKNPTAFYLCASRTRRGVRSYGYTFGSGTRLTVV.

The rearrangement links TRBV5-4 to TRBJ1-1; no reliable D call. The CDR3 has 15 residues. Trimming removed 0 bases from V and 6 bases from J, with 15 bases in between. CDR1 is SGHNT and CDR2 is YYREEE in the germline V gene (reference sequence). The CDR3 region has the DNA TGTGCCAGCAGCTTGGGAGGAACGTGCGGCGCTGAAGCTTTCTTT. Protein sequence: CASSLGGTCGAEAFF.

The CDR3 is CASSRGTADNEQFF. CDR3 bases: TGTGCCAGCAGCCGAGGGACTGCCGACAATGAGCAGTTCTTC. This sequence joins TRBV6-6 and TRBJ2-1; tentatively, D is TRBD2 (6 bases). V was pared by 6 bases and J by 5 bases, with 14 bases between. Germline CDR1 is MNHNY and CDR2 is SVGAGI (reference sequence). The CDR3 is 14 amino acids.

The rearrangement uses TRBV9 and TRBJ2-3; 16 bases are a match to TRBD2. Germline CDR1 is SGDLS and CDR2 is YYNGEE. The CDR3 loop spans 19 amino acids. The junction had 10 bases not matched to a gene; V was cut back by 4 bases and J by 2 bases. The CDR3 sequence: CASSPLGLAGGPSTDTQYF. In nucleotides, the CDR3 is TGTGCCAGCAGCCCGTTGGGACTAGCGGGGGGGCCTTCCACAGATACGCAGTATTTT.

V and J are TRBV28 and TRBJ1-5, with D perhaps TRBD1 (6 bases). The germline gives CDR1 MDHEN, CDR2 SYDVKM. The V end lost 7 bases, the J end lost 5 bases, and 12 bases lay between the germline ends. CDR3 size: 13 residues. The CDR3 coding sequence is TGTGCCAGCACCGGGGGGGGCCATCAGCCCCAGCATTTT. Translation: CASTGGGHQPQHF.

The rearrangement joins TRBV5-4 to TRBJ2-3; TRBD1 is a possible D gene (6 bases). The CDR3 consists of 15 residues. Trimming took off 4 bases at V and 3 bases at J, with 15 bases between the two ends. From germline, CDR1 is SGHNT and CDR2 YYREEE (reference sequence). The CDR3 reads CASSLAPGETDTQYF. The CDR3 coding sequence is TGTGCCAGCAGCCTCGCCCCAGGGGAGACAGATACGCAGTATTTT.